One sample yielded the 3 T cell receptor beta chains listed below, sequenced in a study of tumor-infiltrating lymphocytes in primary liver carcinoma. Total RNA (around 0.45 ug) served as template for TCR beta cDNA synthesis primed by a constant-region primer. ARM-PCR was slightly modified, and three nested multiplex PCR rounds with it gave rise to the TCR beta libraries. Use of TRBV1-TRBV30 forward primers with a C-beta reverse primer characterized the first two PCR rounds, which lasted ten to eleven cycles each. TCRdb itself ran the multiplex PCR reads through MiXCR, one entry per CDR3 protein. The sample has about 120,000 distinct CDR3 sequences, around two thirds seen once. From unsorted bulk tissue weighing roughly 17-34 mg, DNA and RNA were co-extracted. The sample was tumor-adjacent normal liver tissue. The receptor set was obtained from a woman aged 60 to 75 with primary liver carcinoma and hepatitis B virus infection.

On this clonotype: An end of the junction differs from the germline gene, which may be a read error. The chain uses TRBV29-1 and TRBJ2-7; TRBD1 matches at 7 bases. The CDR3 loop spans 13 amino acids. The V gene's germline CDR1 is SQVTM and CDR2 ANQGSEA. The CDR3 loop is CSAGNPGTGELYF. The DNA for the CDR3 is TGTAGCGCCGGCAACCCCGGAACAGGGGAGCTGTACTTC.

This clonotype was detected once. The chain is built from TRBV30 and TRBJ2-3; D gene uncertain. This CDR3 contains 15 residues. Trimming took 3 bases from V and 6 from J, leaving 19 bases between them. Germline V gene data show CDR1 as GTSNPN and CDR2 as SVGIG (reference sequence). The CDR3 region has the DNA TGTGCCTGGAGAGAGGTTCGTCCCTCCCTGGATACGCAGTATTTT. It translates to CAWREVRPSLDTQYF.

As to this clonotype: The conserved closing phenylalanine or tryptophan is absent in this CDR3, likely reflecting a read error. The DNA is left out, because the CDR3 cannot be placed on it with certainty; the CDR3 is given as TCRdb lists it. The chain is built from TRBV29-1 and TRBJ2-5. The CDR3 extends over 15 residues, inclusive of both ends. The germline V gene encodes CDR1 SQVTM and CDR2 ANQGSEA. The CDR3 spells CSVEGIIGFQETHYI.